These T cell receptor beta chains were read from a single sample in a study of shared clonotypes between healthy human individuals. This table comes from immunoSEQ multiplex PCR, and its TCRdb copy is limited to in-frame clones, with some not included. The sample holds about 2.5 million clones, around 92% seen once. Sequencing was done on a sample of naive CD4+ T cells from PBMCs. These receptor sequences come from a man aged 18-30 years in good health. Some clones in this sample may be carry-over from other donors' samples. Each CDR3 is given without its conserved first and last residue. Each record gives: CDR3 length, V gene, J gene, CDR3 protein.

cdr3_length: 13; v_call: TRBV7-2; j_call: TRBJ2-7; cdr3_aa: ASSFGLAGVIEQY
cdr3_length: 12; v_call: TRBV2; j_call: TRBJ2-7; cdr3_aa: ASAVGLRDSEQY
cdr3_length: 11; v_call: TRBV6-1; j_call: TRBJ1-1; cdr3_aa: ASSRQGDTEAF
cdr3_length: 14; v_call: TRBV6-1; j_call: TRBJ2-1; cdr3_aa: ASSEFGGRGYNEQF
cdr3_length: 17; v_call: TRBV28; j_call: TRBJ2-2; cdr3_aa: ASSLTPGLAGLNTGELF
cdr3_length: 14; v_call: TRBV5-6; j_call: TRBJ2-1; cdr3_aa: ASSSVYGRALNEQF
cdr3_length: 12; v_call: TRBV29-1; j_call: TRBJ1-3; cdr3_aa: SVQDPGVGNTIY
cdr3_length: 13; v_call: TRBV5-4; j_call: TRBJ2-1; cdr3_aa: ASSLAVNSYNEQF
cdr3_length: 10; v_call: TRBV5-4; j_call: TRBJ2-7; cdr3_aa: ASSLWGNEQY
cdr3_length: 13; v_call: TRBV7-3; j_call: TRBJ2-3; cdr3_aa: ASSLTGQIADTQY
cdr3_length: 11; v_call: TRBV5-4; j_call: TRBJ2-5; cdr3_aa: ASSRDREETQY
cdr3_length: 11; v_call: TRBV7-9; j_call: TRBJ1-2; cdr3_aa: ASSSWTGYGYT
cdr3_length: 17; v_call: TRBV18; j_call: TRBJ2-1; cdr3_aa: ASSRGTRPAYNTYNEQF
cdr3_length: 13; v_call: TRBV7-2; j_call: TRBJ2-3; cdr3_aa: ASSLVTGGTDTQY
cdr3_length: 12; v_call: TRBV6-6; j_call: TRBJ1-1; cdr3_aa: ASSFEVTNTEAF
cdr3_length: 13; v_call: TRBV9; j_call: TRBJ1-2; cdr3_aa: ASSVAGQGVYGYT
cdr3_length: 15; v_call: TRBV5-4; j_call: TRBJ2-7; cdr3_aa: ASSSPWGATGGYEQY
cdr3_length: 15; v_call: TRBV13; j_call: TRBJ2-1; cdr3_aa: ASSWDRVVTSYNEQF
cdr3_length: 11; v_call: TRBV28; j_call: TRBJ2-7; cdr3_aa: ASSLREPTEQY
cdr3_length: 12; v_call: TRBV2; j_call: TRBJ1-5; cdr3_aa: ASTEVGDNQPQH
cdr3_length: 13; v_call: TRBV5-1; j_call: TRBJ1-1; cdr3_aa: ASSLGTHTNTEAF
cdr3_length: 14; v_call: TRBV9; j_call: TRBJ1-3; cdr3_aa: ASSVGPLGSGNTIY
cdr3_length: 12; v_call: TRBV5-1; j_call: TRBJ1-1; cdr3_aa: ASSWARGHTEAF
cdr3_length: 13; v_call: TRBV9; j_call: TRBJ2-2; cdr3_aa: ASSVNTINTGELF